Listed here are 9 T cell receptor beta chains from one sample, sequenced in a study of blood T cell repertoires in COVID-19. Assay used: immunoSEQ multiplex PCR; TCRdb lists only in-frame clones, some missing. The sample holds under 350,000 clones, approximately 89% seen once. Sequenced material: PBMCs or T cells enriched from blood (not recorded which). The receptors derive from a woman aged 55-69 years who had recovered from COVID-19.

CDR3: CASSWTRGRRKDQPQHF. DNA of the CDR3: TGCGCCAGCAGCTGGACCAGGGGGCGCAGGAAGGATCAGCCCCAGCATTTT. This chain joins TRBV5-1 and TRBJ1-5; 8 nucleotides match TRBD1. J lost 5 bases, V lost 3 bases, and 13 bases had no gene match. This CDR3 is 17 amino acids long. Germline-derived CDR1 and CDR2 are SGHRS and YFSETQ.

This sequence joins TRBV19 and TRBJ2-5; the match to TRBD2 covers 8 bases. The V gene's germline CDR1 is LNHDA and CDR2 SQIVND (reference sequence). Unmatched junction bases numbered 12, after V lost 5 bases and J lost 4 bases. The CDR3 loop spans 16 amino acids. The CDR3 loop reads CASSPIPGLARETQYF. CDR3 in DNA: TGTGCCAGTAGTCCAATCCCCGGACTAGCCCGAGAGACCCAGTACTTC.

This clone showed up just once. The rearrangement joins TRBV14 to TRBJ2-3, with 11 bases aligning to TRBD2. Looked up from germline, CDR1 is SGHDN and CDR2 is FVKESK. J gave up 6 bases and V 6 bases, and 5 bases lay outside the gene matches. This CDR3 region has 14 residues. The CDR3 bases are TGTGCCAGCAGACTAGCGGGGGCGAGCGATACGCAGTATTTT. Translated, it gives CASRLAGASDTQYF. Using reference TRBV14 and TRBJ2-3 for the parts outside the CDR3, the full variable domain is EAGVTQFPSHSVIEKGQTVTLRCDPISGHDNLYWYRRVMGKEIKFLLHFVKESKQDESGMPNNRFLAERTGGTYSTLKVQPAELEDSGVYFCASRLAGASDTQYFGPGTRLTVL.

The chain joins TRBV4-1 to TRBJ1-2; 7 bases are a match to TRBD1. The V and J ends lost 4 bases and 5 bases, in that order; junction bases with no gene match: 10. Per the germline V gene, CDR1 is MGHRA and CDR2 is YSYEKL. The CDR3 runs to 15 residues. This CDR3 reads CASSRNSGTEYGYTF. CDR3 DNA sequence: TGCGCCAGCAGCCGAAACTCCGGGACAGAGTATGGCTACACCTTC.

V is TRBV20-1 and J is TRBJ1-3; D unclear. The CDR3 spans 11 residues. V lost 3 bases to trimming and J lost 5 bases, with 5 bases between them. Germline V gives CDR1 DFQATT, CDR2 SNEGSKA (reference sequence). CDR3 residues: CSASGRNTIYF. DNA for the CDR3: TGCAGTGCTAGTGGTAGAAACACCATATATTTT.

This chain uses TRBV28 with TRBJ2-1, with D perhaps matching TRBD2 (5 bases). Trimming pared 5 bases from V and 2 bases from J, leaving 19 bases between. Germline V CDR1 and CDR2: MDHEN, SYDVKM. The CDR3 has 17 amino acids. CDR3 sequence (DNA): TGTGCCAGCAGTCGTACCTCCCGGGAACTGCCCTACAATGAGCAGTTCTTC. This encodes CASSRTSRELPYNEQFF.

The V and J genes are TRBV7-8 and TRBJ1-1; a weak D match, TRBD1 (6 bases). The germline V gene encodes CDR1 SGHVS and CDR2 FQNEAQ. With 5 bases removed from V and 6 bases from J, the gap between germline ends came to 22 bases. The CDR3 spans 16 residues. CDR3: CASSIVEQGPIAEAFF. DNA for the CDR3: TGTGCCAGCAGCATCGTCGAACAGGGCCCTATCGCTGAAGCTTTCTTT.

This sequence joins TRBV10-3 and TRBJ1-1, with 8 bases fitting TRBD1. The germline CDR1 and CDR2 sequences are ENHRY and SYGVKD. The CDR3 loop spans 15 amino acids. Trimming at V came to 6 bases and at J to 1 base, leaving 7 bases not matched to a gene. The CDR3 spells CAIRVSGTGNTEAFF. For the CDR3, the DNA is TGTGCCATCAGAGTCTCCGGGACAGGGAACACTGAAGCTTTCTTT.

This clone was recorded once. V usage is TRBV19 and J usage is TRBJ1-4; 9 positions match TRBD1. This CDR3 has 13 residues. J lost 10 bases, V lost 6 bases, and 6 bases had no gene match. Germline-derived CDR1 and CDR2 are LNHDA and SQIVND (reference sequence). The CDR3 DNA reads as TGTGCCAGTAGCCGGGACAGGGATTCAAAACTGTTTTTT. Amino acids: CASSRDRDSKLFF.